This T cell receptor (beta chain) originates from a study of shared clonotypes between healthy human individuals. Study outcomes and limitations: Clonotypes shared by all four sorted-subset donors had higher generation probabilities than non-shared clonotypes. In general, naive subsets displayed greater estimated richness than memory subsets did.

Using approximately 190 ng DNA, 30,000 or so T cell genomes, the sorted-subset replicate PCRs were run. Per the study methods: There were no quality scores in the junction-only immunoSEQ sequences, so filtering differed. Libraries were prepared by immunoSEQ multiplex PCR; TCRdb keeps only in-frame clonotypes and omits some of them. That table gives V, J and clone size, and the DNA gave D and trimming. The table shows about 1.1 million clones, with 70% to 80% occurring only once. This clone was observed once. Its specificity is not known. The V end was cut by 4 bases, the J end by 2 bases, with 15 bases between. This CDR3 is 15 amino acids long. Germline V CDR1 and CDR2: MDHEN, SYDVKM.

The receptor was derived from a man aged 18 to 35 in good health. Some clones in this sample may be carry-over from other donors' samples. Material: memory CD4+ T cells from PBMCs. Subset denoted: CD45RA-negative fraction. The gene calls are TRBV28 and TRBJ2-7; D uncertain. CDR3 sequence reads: CASSSTRPSPYEQYF. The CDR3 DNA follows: TGTGCCAGCAGTTCCACCCGCCCGTCCCCCTACGAGCAGTACTTC.